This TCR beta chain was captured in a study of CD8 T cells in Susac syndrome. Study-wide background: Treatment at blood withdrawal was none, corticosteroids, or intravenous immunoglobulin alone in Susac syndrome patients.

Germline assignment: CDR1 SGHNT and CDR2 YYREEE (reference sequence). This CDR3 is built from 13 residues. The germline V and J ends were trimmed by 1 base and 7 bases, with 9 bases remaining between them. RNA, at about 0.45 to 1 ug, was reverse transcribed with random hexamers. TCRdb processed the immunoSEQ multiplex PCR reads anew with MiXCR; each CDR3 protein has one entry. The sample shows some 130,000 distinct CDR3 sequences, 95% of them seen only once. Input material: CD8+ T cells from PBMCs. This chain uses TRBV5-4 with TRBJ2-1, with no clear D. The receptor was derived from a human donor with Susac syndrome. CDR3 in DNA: TGTGCCAGCAGCTTGTGGGGTTGGAATGAGCAGTTCTTC. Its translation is CASSLWGWNEQFF.